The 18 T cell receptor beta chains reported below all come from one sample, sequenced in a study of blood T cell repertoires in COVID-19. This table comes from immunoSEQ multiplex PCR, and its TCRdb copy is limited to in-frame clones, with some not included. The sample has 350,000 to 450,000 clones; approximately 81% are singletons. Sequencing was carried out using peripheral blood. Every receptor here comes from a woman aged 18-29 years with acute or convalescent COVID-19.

Here the CDR3 DNA reads TGTGCCAGCAGTGAAGCATCGACTAGCGGACGATTCCCCTCCTACGAGCAGTACTTC. It yields the protein CASSEASTSGRFPSYEQYF. The gene calls are TRBV6-1 and TRBJ2-7, with TRBD2 matching 9 bases. CDR1 is MNHNS, CDR2 SASEGT, per germline. This CDR3 region has 19 residues. J gave up 0 bases and V 0 bases, and 12 bases lay outside the gene matches.

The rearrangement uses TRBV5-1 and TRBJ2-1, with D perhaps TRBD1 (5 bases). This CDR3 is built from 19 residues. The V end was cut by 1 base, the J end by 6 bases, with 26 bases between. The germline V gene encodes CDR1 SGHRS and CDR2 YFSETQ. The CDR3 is CASSLSLDSETRFFNEQFF. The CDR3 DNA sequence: TGCGCCAGCAGCTTGTCCCTCGACAGCGAAACCAGGTTTTTCAATGAGCAGTTCTTC.

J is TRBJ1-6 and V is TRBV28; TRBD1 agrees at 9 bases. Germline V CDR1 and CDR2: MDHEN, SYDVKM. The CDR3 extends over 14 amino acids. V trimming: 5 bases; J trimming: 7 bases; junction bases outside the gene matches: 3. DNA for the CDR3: TGTGCCAGCAGTCCGGACAGGGGAAATTCACCCCTCCACTTT. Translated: CASSPDRGNSPLHF.

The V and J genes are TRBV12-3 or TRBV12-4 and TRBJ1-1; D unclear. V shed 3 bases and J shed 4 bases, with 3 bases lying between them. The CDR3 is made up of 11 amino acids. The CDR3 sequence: CASSFSTEAFF. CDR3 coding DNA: TGTGCCAGCAGTTTTAGCACTGAAGCTTTCTTT.

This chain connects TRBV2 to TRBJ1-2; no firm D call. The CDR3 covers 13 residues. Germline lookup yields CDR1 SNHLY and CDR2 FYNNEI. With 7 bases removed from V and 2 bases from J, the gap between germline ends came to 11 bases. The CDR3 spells CASTEGGNYGYTF. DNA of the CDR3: TGTGCCAGCACCGAGGGTGGGAACTATGGCTACACCTTC.

CDR3 DNA: TGTGCCAGCAGCTTAAGACCCGATGGGGGAGGGGTCGCTCAGCCCCAGCATTTT. As protein: CASSLRPDGGGVAQPQHF. The rearrangement joins TRBV7-9 to TRBJ1-5; tentative D call: TRBD1 (5 bases). Trimming removed 2 bases from V and 6 bases from J, with 23 bases in between. The CDR3 spans 18 residues. Germline V gene lookup returns CDR1 SEHNR and CDR2 FQNEAQ (reference sequence).

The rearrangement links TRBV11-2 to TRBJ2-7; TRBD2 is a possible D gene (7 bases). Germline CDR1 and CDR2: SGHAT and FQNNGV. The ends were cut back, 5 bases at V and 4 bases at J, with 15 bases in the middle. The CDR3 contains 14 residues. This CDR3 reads CASSRGGVFYEQYF. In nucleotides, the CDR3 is TGTGCCAGCAGCCGAGGGGGGGTGTTTTACGAGCAGTACTTC.

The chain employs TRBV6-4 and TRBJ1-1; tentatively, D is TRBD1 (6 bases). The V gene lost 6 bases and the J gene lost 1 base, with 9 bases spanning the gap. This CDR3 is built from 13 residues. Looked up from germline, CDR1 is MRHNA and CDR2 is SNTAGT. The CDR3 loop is CASRQGSNTEAFF. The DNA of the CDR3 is TGTGCCAGCAGACAGGGATCGAACACTGAAGCTTTCTTT.

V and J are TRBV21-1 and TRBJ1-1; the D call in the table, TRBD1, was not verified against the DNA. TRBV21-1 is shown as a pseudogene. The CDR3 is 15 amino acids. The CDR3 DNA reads TGTGCCAGCAGCACCCACAGGGCTCTGAACACTGAAGCTTTCTTT. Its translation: CASSTHRALNTEAFF.

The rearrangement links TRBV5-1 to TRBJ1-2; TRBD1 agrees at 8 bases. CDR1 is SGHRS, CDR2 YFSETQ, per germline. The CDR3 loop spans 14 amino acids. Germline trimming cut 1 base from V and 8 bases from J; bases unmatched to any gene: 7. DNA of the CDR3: TGCGCCAGCAGCTTGAGACAGGGGCGAGACGGCTACACCTTC. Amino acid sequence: CASSLRQGRDGYTF. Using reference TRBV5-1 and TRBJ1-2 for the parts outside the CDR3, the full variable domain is KAGVTQTPRYLIKTRGQQVTLSCSPISGHRSVSWYQQTPGQGLQFLFEYFSETQRNKGNFPGRFSGRQFSNSRSEMNVSTLELGDSALYLCASSLRQGRDGYTFGSGTRLTVV.

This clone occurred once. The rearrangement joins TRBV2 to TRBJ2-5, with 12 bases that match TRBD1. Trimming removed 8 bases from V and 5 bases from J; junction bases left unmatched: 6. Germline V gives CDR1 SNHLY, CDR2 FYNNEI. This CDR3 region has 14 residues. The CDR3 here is CASGGTGGEETQYF. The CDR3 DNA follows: TGTGCCAGCGGGGGGACAGGGGGCGAGGAGACCCAGTACTTC.

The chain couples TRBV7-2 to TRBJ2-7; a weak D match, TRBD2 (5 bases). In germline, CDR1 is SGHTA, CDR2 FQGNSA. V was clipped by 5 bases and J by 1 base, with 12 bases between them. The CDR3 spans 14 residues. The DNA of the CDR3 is TGTGCCAGCAGCCCCCAGCGGTTTTCCTACGAGCAGTACTTC. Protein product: CASSPQRFSYEQYF.

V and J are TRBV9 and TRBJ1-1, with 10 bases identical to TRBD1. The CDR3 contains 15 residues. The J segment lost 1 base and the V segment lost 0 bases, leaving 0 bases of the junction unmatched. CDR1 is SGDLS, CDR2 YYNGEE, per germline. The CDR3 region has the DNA TGTGCCAGCAGCGTAGGACAGGGGGCGAACACTGAAGCTTTCTTT. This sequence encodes CASSVGQGANTEAFF.

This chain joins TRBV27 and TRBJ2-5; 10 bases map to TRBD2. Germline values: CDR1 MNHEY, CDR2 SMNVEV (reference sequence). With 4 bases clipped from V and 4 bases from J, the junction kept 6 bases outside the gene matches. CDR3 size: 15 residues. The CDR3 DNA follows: TGTGCCAGCAGTTCCCAGCGGGAGGGCCTAGAGACCCAGTACTTC. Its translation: CASSSQREGLETQYF.

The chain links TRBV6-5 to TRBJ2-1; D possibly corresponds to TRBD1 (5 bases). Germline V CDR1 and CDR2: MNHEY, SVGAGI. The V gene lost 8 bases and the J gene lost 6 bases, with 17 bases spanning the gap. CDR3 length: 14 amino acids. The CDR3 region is CASEWGRGRNEQFF. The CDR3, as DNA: TGTGCCAGCGAGTGGGGAAGGGGCCGCAATGAGCAGTTCTTC.

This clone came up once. DNA of the CDR3: TGTGCCAGCTCAAGAAGACTAGCGGGCCCTCGGACCCAGTACTTC. It translates to CASSRRLAGPRTQYF. This chain links TRBV18 with TRBJ2-5, with 10 bases that match TRBD2. Germline-derived CDR1 and CDR2 are KGHSH and LQKENI. V gave up 5 bases and J gave up 7 bases; unmatched junction bases: 10. The CDR3 runs 15 residues.

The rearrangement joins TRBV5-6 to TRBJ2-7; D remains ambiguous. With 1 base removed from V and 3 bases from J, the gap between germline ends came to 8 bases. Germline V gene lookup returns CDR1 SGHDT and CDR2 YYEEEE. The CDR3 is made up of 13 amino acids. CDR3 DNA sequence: TGTGCCAGCAGCTTGAACAGACACTACGAGCAGTACTTC. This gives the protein CASSLNRHYEQYF.

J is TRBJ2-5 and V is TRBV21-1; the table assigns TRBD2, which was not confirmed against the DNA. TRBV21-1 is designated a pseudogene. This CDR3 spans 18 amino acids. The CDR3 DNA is TGTGCCAGCAGCAAAGTCGCTGGACTAGCGGGGGGACAAGAGACCCAGTACTTC. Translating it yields CASSKVAGLAGGQETQYF.